Sequencing of this TCR beta chain was carried out in a study of T cell repertoires in cytomegalovirus infection (dated by TCRdb to the late 2010s). For context, the study as a whole: Recently identified HLA-C-restricted CMV epitopes, whose presentation resists viral immunomodulation, were targeted by peptide stimulations together with well-studied HLA-B-restricted epitopes. The HLA type of each donor mattered for the analysis, because public TCR beta signatures pointed to carriage of CMV infection along with the matching HLA type.

For this clonotype: Its binding antigen is unknown. Within one base of it there is no much larger clone, and no base qualities were kept.

Broader findings and caveats from the paper: Cumulative frequency of public TCR beta family members discriminated carriers of CMV infection plus the relevant HLA type in this cohort and an independent approximately 370-donor cohort. The ex vivo response was dominated by HLA-C-restricted CMV-specific TCR beta clonotypes, which also provided the single most frequent clonotype in two of eight donors.

The treatment or condition label, as the study defines it: in vitro stimulation with specific CMV peptide epitopes to enrich CMV-specific T cells. V is pruned by 1 base and J by 2 bases, leaving 8 bases of the junction without a gene match. CDR1 and CDR2, per the germline V gene, are SGHVS and FNYEAQ. The CDR3 goes from the cysteine to the phenylalanine over 16 residues. CDR3 DNA only is kept here, 48 bases in frame from base 1. Data came from an Illumina HiSeq 1500. The public reads were quality trimmed at Q25 with fastp and then assembled into clones with MiXCR by TCRdb, keeping productive beta chains. Every CDR3 protein is listed once, alongside the most common genes and DNA of its rows. In all, the sample holds some 940,000 distinct CDR3 sequences, and approximately 33% of those were seen once. The ten biggest clones cover roughly an eighth of the sample.

The sequence was collected from a human donor in good health (CMV status not recorded). Some clones in this sample may be carry-over from other donors' samples. The V gene is TRBV7-6 and the J gene is TRBJ2-7; 7 central bases correspond to TRBD2. The sequencing here drew on cultured CD8+ T cells from PBMCs, taken from culture after CMV antigen stimulation. The CDR3 protein is CASSLGGGFSPYEQYF. The nucleotide sequence is TGTGCCAGCAGCTTAGGGGGGGGATTCTCTCCCTACGAGCAGTACTTC.